This T cell receptor beta chain comes out of a study of blood T cell repertoires in COVID-19. The data were produced by immunoSEQ multiplex PCR, yet TCRdb's version contains in-frame clones alone and is incomplete. The sample consists of under 250,000 clones, 88% of them appearing once. Recruitment covered 20 to 25 US areas and drew participants whose ages spanned roughly 18 to 89 years. Sequenced: PBMCs or T cells enriched from blood (not recorded which). The sequence was obtained from a woman between 40 and 50 years old who had been exposed to COVID-19.

Here the CDR3 DNA reads TGTGCCAGCAGTGAACTCACAGCGGGAGCCTACGAGCAGTACGTC. It translates to CASSELTAGAYEQYV. V gene TRBV6-1 combines with J gene TRBJ2-7, with 8 bases that match TRBD2. This CDR3 has 15 amino acids. V dropped 2 bases and J dropped 2; count of bases not matched to a gene: 5. Germline lookup yields CDR1 MNHNS and CDR2 SASEGT.